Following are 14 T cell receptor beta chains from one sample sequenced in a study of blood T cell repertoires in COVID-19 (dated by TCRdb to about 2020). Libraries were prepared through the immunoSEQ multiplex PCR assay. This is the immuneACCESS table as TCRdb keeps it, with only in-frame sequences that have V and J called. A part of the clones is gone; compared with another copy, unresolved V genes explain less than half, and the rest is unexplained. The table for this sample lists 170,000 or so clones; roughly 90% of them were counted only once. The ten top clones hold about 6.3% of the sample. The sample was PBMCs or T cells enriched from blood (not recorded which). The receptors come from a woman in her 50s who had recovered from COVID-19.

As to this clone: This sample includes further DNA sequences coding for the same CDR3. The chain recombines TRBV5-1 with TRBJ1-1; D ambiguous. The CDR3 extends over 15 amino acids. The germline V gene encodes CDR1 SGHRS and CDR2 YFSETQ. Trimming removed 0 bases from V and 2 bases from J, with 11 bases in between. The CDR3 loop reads CASSLAGGLNTEAFF. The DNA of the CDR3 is TGCGCCAGCAGCTTGGCCGGTGGACTTAACACTGAAGCTTTCTTT.

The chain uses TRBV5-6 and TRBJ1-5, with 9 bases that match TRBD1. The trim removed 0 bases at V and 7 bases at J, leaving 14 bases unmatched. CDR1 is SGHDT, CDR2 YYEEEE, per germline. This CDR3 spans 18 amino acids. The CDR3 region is CASSLAPGQGSGRQPQHF. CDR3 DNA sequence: TGTGCCAGCAGCTTGGCCCCCGGACAGGGGTCTGGGCGGCAGCCCCAGCATTTT. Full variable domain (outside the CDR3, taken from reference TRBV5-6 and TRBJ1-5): DAGVTQSPTHLIKTRGQQVTLRCSPKSGHDTVSWYQQALGQGPQFIFQYYEEEERQRGNFPDRFSGHQFPNYSSELNVNALLLGDSALYLCASSLAPGQGSGRQPQHFGDGTRLSIL.

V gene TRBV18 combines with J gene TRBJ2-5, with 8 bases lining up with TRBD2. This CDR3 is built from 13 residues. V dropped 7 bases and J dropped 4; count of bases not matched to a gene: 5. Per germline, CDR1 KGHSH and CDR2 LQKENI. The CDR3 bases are TGTGCCAGCTACGCGGGGGGCCCAGAGACCCAGTACTTC. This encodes CASYAGGPETQYF. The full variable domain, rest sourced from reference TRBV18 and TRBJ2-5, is NAGVMQNPRHLVRRRGQEARLRCSPMKGHSHVYWYRQLPEEGLKFMVYLQKENIIDESGMPKERFSAEFPKEGPSILRIQQVVRGDSAAYFCASYAGGPETQYFGPGTRLLVL.

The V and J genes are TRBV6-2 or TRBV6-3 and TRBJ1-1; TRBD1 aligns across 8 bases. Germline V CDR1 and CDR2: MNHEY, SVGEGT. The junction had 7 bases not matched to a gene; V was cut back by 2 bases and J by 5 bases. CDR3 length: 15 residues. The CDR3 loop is CASSYGTGGKTEAFF. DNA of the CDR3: TGTGCCAGCAGTTACGGAACAGGGGGGAAAACTGAAGCTTTCTTT.

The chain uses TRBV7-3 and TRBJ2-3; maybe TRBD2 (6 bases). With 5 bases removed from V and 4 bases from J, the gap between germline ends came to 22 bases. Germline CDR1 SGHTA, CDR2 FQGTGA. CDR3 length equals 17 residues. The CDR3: CASSLKGGAEGPDTQYF. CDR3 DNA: TGTGCCAGCAGCCTTAAAGGAGGGGCGGAGGGGCCAGATACGCAGTATTTT.

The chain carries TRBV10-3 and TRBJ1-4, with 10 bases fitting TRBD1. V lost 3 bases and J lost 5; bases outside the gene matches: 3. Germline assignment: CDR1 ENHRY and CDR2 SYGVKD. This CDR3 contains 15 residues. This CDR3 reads CAISDTDRGNEKLFF. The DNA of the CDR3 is TGTGCCATCAGTGATACGGACAGGGGGAATGAAAAACTGTTTTTT.

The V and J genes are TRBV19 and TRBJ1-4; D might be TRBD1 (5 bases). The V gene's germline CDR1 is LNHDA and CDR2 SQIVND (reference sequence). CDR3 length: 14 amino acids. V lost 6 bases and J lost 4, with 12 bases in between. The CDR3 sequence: CASSPDSINEKLFF. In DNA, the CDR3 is TGTGCCAGTAGCCCAGACAGTATTAATGAAAAACTGTTTTTT.

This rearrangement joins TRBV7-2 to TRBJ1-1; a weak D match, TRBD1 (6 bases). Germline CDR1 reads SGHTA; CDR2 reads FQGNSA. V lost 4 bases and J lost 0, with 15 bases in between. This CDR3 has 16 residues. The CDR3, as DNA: TGTGCCAGCAGCTCAAACAAAGGACAGATGAACACTGAAGCTTTCTTT. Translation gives CASSSNKGQMNTEAFF.

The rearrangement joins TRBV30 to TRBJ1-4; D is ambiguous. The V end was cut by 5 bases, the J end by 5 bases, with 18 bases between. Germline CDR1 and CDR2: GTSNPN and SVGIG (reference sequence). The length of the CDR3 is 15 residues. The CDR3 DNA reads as TGTGCCTGGGGCCGACTGAGGGCAGCAAATGAAAAACTGTTTTTT. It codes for CAWGRLRAANEKLFF.

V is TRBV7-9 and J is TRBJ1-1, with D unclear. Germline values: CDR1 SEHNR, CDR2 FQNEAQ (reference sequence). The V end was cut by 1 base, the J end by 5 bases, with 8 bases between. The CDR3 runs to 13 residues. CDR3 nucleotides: TGTGCCAGCAGCTTAGTCCGGGGAACTGAAGCTTTCTTT. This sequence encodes CASSLVRGTEAFF.

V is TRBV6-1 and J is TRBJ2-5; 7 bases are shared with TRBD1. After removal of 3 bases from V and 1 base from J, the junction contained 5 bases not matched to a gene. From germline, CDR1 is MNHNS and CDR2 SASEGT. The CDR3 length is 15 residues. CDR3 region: CASSEDRIAQETQYF. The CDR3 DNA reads TGTGCCAGCAGTGAGGACAGGATAGCCCAAGAGACCCAGTACTTC.

Here the CDR3 reads CASSLWTGRGSEQYF. CDR3 DNA sequence: TGTGCCAGCAGTTTATGGACAGGGCGCGGATCAGAGCAGTACTTC. The rearrangement uses TRBV6-2 or TRBV6-3 and TRBJ2-7; 8 bases are a match to TRBD1. The CDR3 extends over 15 amino acids. The germline V gene encodes CDR1 MNHEY and CDR2 SVGEGT. V gave up 4 bases and J gave up 7 bases; unmatched junction bases: 12.

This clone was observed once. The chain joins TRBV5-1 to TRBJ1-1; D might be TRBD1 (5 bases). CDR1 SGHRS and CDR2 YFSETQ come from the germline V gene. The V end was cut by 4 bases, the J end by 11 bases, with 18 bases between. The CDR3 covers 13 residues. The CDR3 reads CASSPGGGVVAFF. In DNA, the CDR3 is TGCGCCAGCAGCCCCGGGGGGGGAGTTGTGGCTTTCTTT.

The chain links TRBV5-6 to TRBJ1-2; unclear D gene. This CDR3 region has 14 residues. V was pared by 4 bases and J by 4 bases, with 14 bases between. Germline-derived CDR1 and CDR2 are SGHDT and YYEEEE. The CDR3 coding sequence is TGTGCCAGCAGCCGGGATCAGGTGCCCTATGGCTACACCTTC. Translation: CASSRDQVPYGYTF.